What follows is one TCR beta chain and its context. The data were obtained in a study of T cell clones after liver transplantation. In the study overall: TCRbeta sequencing after a pre-transplant mixed lymphocyte reaction identified graft-donor-reactive clones, later tracked in post-transplant blood.

Only in-frame clones appear in the TCRdb table, and some are missing; sequencing was by immunoSEQ multiplex PCR. The profile shows 65,000 to 80,000 clones, roughly 80% of them singletons. The junction had 11 bases not matched to a gene; V was cut back by 4 bases and J by 5 bases. CDR1 SGHRS and CDR2 YFSETQ come from the germline V gene. The CDR3 has 15 residues. The rearrangement links TRBV5-1 to TRBJ2-5, with 7 nucleotides matching TRBD1. The starting material was CD4+ T cells from blood, obtained at the 22-month timepoint. This TCR was sampled from a human patient who received a liver transplant. Some T cells may have come from the graft donor. CDR3: CASSRTGTAMETQYF. The DNA for the CDR3 is TGCGCCAGCAGCCGAACCGGGACAGCAATGGAGACCCAGTACTTC.